This T cell receptor (beta chain) is drawn from a study of blood T cell repertoires in COVID-19. Study as a whole: Specimens from acute and convalescent COVID-19 originated in the United States, Italy and Spain.

The CDR3 covers 16 residues. Germline CDR1 MNHEY, CDR2 SVGEGT. Between the trimmed V and J ends, which lost 4 bases and 6 bases, there was a span of 22 bases. Per the original methods: Nucleated cell counts were estimated from reference gene primer amplification. Here immunoSEQ multiplex PCR was the method, and the copy in TCRdb shows in-frame clones only, minus some. V, J and clone size derive from that table, while D and trimming were established from the DNA sequence. This table has under 300,000 clones, around 90% appearing once. Participants were aged about 18 to 100 years, lived in 24 US areas, and enrolled virtually. Participants were placed into cohorts based on the clinical history they reported.

Material: PBMCs or T cells enriched from blood (not recorded which). The TCR comes from a woman aged 25 to 39 with acute COVID-19. The chain uses TRBV6-2 or TRBV6-3 and TRBJ2-7; a weak D match, TRBD1 (6 bases). The CDR3 DNA reads TGTGCCAGCAGTTGGGACCTGGACAGATTGCTTTCCGAGCAGTACTTC. The encoded protein is CASSWDLDRLLSEQYF.